The 4 T cell receptor beta chains given below trace back to one sample, sequenced in a study of shared clonotypes between healthy human individuals. As defined, naive CD8 cells were CD45RO-negative and positively selected for CCR7, with terminally differentiated effector memory CD45RA+ cells excluded. Method: immunoSEQ multiplex PCR; TCRdb's copy keeps in-frame clones and lacks some. The data contain about 2 million clones, roughly 95% of them singletons. The sequenced sample consisted of naive CD8+ T cells sorted from blood. The receptor set was obtained from a young man in good health.

The chain joins TRBV9 to TRBJ1-1; perhaps TRBD1 as D (5 bases). The CDR3 is 15 amino acids. Germline CDR1 reads SGDLS; CDR2 reads YYNGEE. Trimming removed 0 bases at V and 1 base at J, with 10 bases between. The CDR3 loop is CASSVGDGWNTEAFF. DNA for the CDR3: TGTGCCAGCAGCGTAGGGGACGGTTGGAACACTGAAGCTTTCTTT.

The V call is TRBV9, the J call TRBJ2-7, with no clear D. This CDR3 is 15 amino acids long. The germline gives CDR1 SGDLS, CDR2 YYNGEE. V gave up 0 bases and J gave up 0 bases, with 10 bases separating them. CDR3 bases: TGTGCCAGCAGCGTAGTGGACGCGAGCTCCTACGAGCAGTACTTC. It codes for CASSVVDASSYEQYF.

The CDR3 DNA follows: TGCGCCAGCAGCCAGTATGCACAGGGCCACGAGCAGTACTTC. As protein: CASSQYAQGHEQYF. The rearrangement uses TRBV4-1 and TRBJ2-7; tentatively, D is TRBD1 (6 bases). Trimming stripped 3 bases from V and 5 bases from J, with 14 bases between. This CDR3 contains 14 residues. Looked up from germline, CDR1 is MGHRA and CDR2 is YSYEKL.

V is TRBV9 and J is TRBJ2-3; TRBD2 matches at 14 bases. CDR1 and CDR2 from the germline V gene are SGDLS and YYNGEE. The CDR3 covers 15 residues. J lost 3 bases, V lost 5 bases, and 2 bases had no gene match. The CDR3 loop is CASSGTSGRTDTQYF. CDR3 sequence (DNA): TGTGCCAGCAGTGGGACTAGCGGGAGAACAGATACGCAGTATTTT.